This TCR beta chain was sequenced for a study of blood T cell repertoires in COVID-19. In the study overall: Collection of acute and convalescent COVID-19 samples took place in the United States, Italy and Spain. PBMCs, B-cell-depleted T cells, or T cells provided the cDNA or gDNA that made up the material.

V trimming: 0 bases; J trimming: 8 bases; junction bases outside the gene matches: 5. This CDR3 comprises 15 residues. Germline CDR1 and CDR2: LGHNA and YSLEER. Authors' methods: Scientists estimated how many nucleated cells there were by amplifying reference gene primers. Assay: immunoSEQ multiplex PCR; the TCRdb copy retains only in-frame clones and omits some. V, J and clone size are taken as reported in that table, and D and trimming were inferred from the DNA itself. Of roughly 150,000 clones in the sample, 70% to 90% are singletons; the top ten hold about 28%. Sequenced: peripheral blood. The rearrangement uses TRBV4-3 and TRBJ2-1, with 9 bases that match TRBD2. The TCR was taken from a human donor in a cohort sampled during active COVID-19. The CDR3 reads CASSQDQTSGYEQFF. The CDR3 bases are TGCGCCAGCAGCCAAGATCAGACTAGCGGTTATGAGCAGTTCTTC.